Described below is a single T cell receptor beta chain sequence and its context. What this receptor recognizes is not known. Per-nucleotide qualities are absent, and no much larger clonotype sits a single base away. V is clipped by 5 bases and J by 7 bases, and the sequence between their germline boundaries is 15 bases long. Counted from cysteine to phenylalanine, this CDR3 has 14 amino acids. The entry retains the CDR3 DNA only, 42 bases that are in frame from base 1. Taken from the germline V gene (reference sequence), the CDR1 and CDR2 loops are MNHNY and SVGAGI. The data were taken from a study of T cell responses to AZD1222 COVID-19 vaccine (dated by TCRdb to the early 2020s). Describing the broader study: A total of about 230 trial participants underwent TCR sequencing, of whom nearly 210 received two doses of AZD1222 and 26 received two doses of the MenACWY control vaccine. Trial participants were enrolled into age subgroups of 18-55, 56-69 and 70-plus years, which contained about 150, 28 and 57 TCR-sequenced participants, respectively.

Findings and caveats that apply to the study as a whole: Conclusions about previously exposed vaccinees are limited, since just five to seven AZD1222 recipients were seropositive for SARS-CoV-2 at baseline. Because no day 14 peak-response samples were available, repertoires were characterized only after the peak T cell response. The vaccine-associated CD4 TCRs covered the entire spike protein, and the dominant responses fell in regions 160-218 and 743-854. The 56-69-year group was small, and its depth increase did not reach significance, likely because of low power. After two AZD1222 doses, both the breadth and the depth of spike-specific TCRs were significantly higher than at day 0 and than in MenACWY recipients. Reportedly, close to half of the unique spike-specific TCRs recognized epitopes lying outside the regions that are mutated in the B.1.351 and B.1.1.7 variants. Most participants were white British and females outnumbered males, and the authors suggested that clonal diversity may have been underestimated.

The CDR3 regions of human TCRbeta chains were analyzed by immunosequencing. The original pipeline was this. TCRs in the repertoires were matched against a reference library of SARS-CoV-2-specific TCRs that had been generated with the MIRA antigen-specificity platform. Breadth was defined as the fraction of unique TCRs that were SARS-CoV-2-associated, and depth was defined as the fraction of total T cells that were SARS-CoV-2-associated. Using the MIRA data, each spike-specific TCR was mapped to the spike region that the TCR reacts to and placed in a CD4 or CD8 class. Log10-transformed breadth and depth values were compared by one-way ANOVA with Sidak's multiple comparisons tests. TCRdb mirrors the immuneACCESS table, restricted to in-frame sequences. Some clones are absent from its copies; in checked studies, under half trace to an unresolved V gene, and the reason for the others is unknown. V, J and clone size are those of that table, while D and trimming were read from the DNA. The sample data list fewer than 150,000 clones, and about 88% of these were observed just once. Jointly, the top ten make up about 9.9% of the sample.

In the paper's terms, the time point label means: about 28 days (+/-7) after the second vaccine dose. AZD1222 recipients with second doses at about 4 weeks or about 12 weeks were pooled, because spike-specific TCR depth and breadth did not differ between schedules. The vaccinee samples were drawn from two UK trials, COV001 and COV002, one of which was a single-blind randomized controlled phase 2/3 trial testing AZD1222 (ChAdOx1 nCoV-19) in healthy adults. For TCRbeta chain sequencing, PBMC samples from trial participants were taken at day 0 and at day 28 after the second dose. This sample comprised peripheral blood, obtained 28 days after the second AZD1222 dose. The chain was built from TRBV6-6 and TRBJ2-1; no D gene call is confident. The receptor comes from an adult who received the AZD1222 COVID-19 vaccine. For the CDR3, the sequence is CASSPRSPRNEQFF. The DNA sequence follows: TGTGCCAGCAGTCCAAGGTCCCCTCGGAATGAGCAGTTCTTC.